The present entry profiles one TCR beta chain with its context. This CDR3 has 15 residues. Germline assignment: CDR1 MNHEY and CDR2 SVGAGI. J was trimmed by 5 bases and V by 6 bases; bases with no gene match: 11. In the study's own analysis: By means of reference gene primer amplification, nucleated cell counts were estimated. Only in-frame clones appear in the TCRdb table, and some are missing; sequencing was by immunoSEQ multiplex PCR. The V and J calls and the clone size are those of that table, but D and trimming were determined from the DNA. The top ten hold less than 2.5% of the sample, which has around 300,000 clones, under 90% seen once. The entry originates in a study of blood T cell repertoires in COVID-19. Study details: Acute and convalescent COVID-19 samples came from the United States, Italy and Spain. The cDNA or gDNA used as material had been derived from T cells, B-cell-depleted T cells, or PBMCs.

Sequenced sample: peripheral blood. V usage is TRBV6-5 and J usage is TRBJ2-7; 9 positions agree with TRBD1. This sequence was found in a man aged 45-65 years with acute or convalescent COVID-19. CDR3 DNA: TGTGCCAGCAGATTACGTCCCGGGACAGGGAACGAGCAGTACTTC. Amino acids: CASRLRPGTGNEQYF.